A selection of T cell receptor beta chains follows, all from one sample in a study of T cell responses to AZD1222 COVID-19 vaccine. The table came from immunoSEQ multiplex PCR; TCRdb's copy has only in-frame clones and leaves some out. The sample yields under 150,000 clones, approximately 90% seen once. Sample: peripheral blood, taken on day 0 of AZD1222 vaccination. These receptors all stem from an adult in good health. The CDR3 runs from the conserved cysteine through the conserved F or W. D genes are given only for firm matches. The listing skips clone size in some rows; elsewhere it reads once, few, many or a size class.

v_call: TRBV7-3
j_call: TRBJ2-3
clone_size: .
d_call: TRBD2
cdr3_nt: TGTGCCAGCAGCTTACGTAGCGGGAGGGCCTCGACAGATACGCAGTATTTT
cdr3_aa: CASSLRSGRASTDTQYF

v_call: TRBV27
j_call: TRBJ1-5
clone_size: .
d_call: TRBD1
cdr3_nt: TGTGCCAGCAGTTCCTTCAAACAGGGGTATAGCAATCAGCCCCAGCATTTT
cdr3_aa: CASSSFKQGYSNQPQHF

v_call: TRBV11-3
j_call: TRBJ2-7
clone_size: .
d_call: TRBD2
cdr3_nt: TGTGCCAGCAGCGCCATCCCGGGACTAGCGGAGTCAAACGAGCAGTACTTC
cdr3_aa: CASSAIPGLAESNEQYF

v_call: TRBV18
j_call: TRBJ2-1
clone_size: .
d_call: TRBD2
cdr3_nt: TGTGCCAGCTCACCAGAGGGACTAGCGGGAGGTCCATACAATGAGCAGTTCTTC
cdr3_aa: CASSPEGLAGGPYNEQFF

v_call: TRBV5-4
j_call: TRBJ2-5
clone_size: .
d_call: TRBD1
cdr3_nt: TGTGCCAGCAGCTCGACAGGGCGGGAAGAGACCCAGTACTTC
cdr3_aa: CASSSTGREETQYF

v_call: TRBV7-2
j_call: TRBJ2-7
clone_size: once
d_call: .
cdr3_nt: TGTGCCAGCAGCTTAGTTGGGGGCGGCCCTTCCTACGAGCAGTACTTC
cdr3_aa: CASSLVGGGPSYEQYF

v_call: TRBV6-5
j_call: TRBJ1-2
clone_size: .
d_call: TRBD1
cdr3_nt: TGTGCCAGCAGTTACCGCGGGACAGTGAACTATGGCTACACCTTC
cdr3_aa: CASSYRGTVNYGYTF

v_call: TRBV29-1
j_call: TRBJ1-1
clone_size: .
d_call: .
cdr3_nt: TGCAGCGCTAGGGCAGGGGACACTGAAGCTTTCTTT
cdr3_aa: CSARAGDTEAFF

v_call: TRBV19
j_call: TRBJ2-7
clone_size: .
d_call: .
cdr3_nt: TGTGCCAGTAGCGGGGCAGGGGTCTCTCGGGAGCAGTACTTC
cdr3_aa: CASSGAGVSREQYF

v_call: TRBV28
j_call: TRBJ1-5
clone_size: once
d_call: .
cdr3_nt: TGTGCCAGCAGTTTATGGGTGGGGGGTGTTGGCAATCAGCCCCAGCATTTT
cdr3_aa: CASSLWVGGVGNQPQHF

v_call: TRBV18
j_call: TRBJ2-5
clone_size: .
d_call: .
cdr3_nt: TGTGCCAGCTCACCACCACCGGGTCTGAGGGAGACCCAGTACTTC
cdr3_aa: CASSPPPGLRETQYF

v_call: TRBV28
j_call: TRBJ1-5
clone_size: once
d_call: .
cdr3_nt: TGTGCCAGCAGTTTGGGGAGAAGCAATCAGCCCCAGCATTTT
cdr3_aa: CASSLGRSNQPQHF

v_call: TRBV28
j_call: TRBJ1-5
clone_size: .
d_call: .
cdr3_nt: TGTGCCAGCAGTTTGTGGACTAGCAATCAGCCCCAGCATTTT
cdr3_aa: CASSLWTSNQPQHF

v_call: TRBV7-9
j_call: TRBJ1-3
clone_size: .
d_call: .
cdr3_nt: TGTGCCAGCAGCCTCGACAGCGTCTCTGGAAACACCATATATTTT
cdr3_aa: CASSLDSVSGNTIYF

v_call: TRBV6-5
j_call: TRBJ2-7
clone_size: .
d_call: TRBD1
cdr3_nt: TGTGCCAGCCTTCCATGGGACAGGGGCTCCTACGAGCAGTACTTC
cdr3_aa: CASLPWDRGSYEQYF

v_call: TRBV19
j_call: TRBJ1-1
clone_size: .
d_call: TRBD1
cdr3_nt: TGTGCCAGTAGTGCGCTCAGGGGGCAGAGGAACACTGAAGCTTTCTTT
cdr3_aa: CASSALRGQRNTEAFF

v_call: TRBV27
j_call: TRBJ2-3
clone_size: .
d_call: TRBD2
cdr3_nt: TGTGCCAGCAAACCACAACCGGGACGGGGACTAGCGGGAGGGACAGATACGCAGTATTTT
cdr3_aa: CASKPQPGRGLAGGTDTQYF

v_call: TRBV28
j_call: TRBJ2-2
clone_size: .
d_call: .
cdr3_nt: TGTGCCAGCAGTGCCGGGTTGGCAGTTAACACCGGGGAGCTGTTTTTT
cdr3_aa: CASSAGLAVNTGELFF

v_call: TRBV11-3
j_call: TRBJ2-2
clone_size: .
d_call: .
cdr3_nt: TGTGCCAGCAGCTTACAGTTTTGGCACTTCAACGACACCGGGGAGCTGTTTTTT
cdr3_aa: CASSLQFWHFNDTGELFF

v_call: TRBV4-3
j_call: TRBJ2-3
clone_size: .
d_call: .
cdr3_nt: TGCGCCAGCAGCCAAGATAGGGCCGCGGGTACGCAGTATTTT
cdr3_aa: CASSQDRAAGTQYF

v_call: TRBV28
j_call: TRBJ1-1
clone_size: .
d_call: .
cdr3_nt: TGTGCCAGCAGTCTGCTCAGGGTCAGGGGCACTGAAGCTTTCTTT
cdr3_aa: CASSLLRVRGTEAFF

v_call: TRBV28
j_call: TRBJ1-2
clone_size: .
d_call: .
cdr3_nt: TGTGCCAGCAGAAAAGGCTATGGCTACACCTTC
cdr3_aa: CASRKGYGYTF

v_call: TRBV18
j_call: TRBJ1-4
clone_size: .
d_call: .
cdr3_nt: TGTGCCAGCTCATCTTCCCCGTTCAGGGCAAATGAAAAACTGTTTTTT
cdr3_aa: CASSSSPFRANEKLFF

v_call: TRBV6-5
j_call: TRBJ1-5
clone_size: .
d_call: .
cdr3_nt: TGTGCCAGCGCAGTGGGGGCGGGTCAGCCCCAGCATTTT
cdr3_aa: CASAVGAGQPQHF

v_call: TRBV7-9
j_call: TRBJ1-2
clone_size: .
d_call: .
cdr3_nt: TGTGCCAGCAGCTTAGGTCAGGGGCGGGGTGGGCCACATGGCTACACCTTC
cdr3_aa: CASSLGQGRGGPHGYTF

v_call: TRBV29-1
j_call: TRBJ2-7
clone_size: .
d_call: .
cdr3_nt: TGCAGCGTCGCACCCATTAGACTGATTACAGGAAACTACGAGCAGTACTTC
cdr3_aa: CSVAPIRLITGNYEQYF

v_call: TRBV30
j_call: TRBJ2-5
clone_size: .
d_call: TRBD2
cdr3_nt: TGTGCCTGCCTTGAGGTAGCGGGAGTGGCGGAGACCCAGTACTTC
cdr3_aa: CACLEVAGVAETQYF

v_call: TRBV12-3/TRBV12-4
j_call: TRBJ2-7
clone_size: .
d_call: TRBD1
cdr3_nt: TGTGCCAGCAGTTTAACAGGGGGCGCCGAGCAGTACTTC
cdr3_aa: CASSLTGGAEQYF

v_call: TRBV25-1
j_call: TRBJ2-1
clone_size: .
d_call: TRBD2
cdr3_nt: TGTGCCAGCGGTCCGGGACTAGCTTCCGAGCAGTTCTTC
cdr3_aa: CASGPGLASEQFF

v_call: TRBV7-6
j_call: TRBJ1-1
clone_size: .
d_call: TRBD1
cdr3_nt: TGTGCCAGCAGCTTTGACAGGGAGTTGAACACTGAAGCTTTCTTT
cdr3_aa: CASSFDRELNTEAFF

v_call: TRBV7-9
j_call: TRBJ2-1
clone_size: .
d_call: TRBD1
cdr3_nt: TGTGCCAGCAGCTCGGACAGGGGGCTTAATGAGCAGTTCTTC
cdr3_aa: CASSSDRGLNEQFF

v_call: TRBV5-4
j_call: TRBJ2-3
clone_size: .
d_call: TRBD2
cdr3_nt: TGTGCCAGCAGCTCCCTTACTAGCGGGAGGAGCACAGATACGCAGTATTTT
cdr3_aa: CASSSLTSGRSTDTQYF

v_call: TRBV18
j_call: TRBJ2-7
clone_size: once
d_call: .
cdr3_nt: TGTGCCAGCTCACCACTCCCAGGGCCCCTAGGAGACGAGCAGTACTTC
cdr3_aa: CASSPLPGPLGDEQYF

v_call: TRBV5-6
j_call: TRBJ2-7
clone_size: .
d_call: .
cdr3_nt: TGTGCCAGCGCGCCCCTTTTCCCTAAAACGGGGGTCCCCTACGAGCAGTACTTC
cdr3_aa: CASAPLFPKTGVPYEQYF

v_call: TRBV15
j_call: TRBJ2-5
clone_size: .
d_call: TRBD2
cdr3_nt: TGTGCCACCAGCACTCGGACTAGCGGGAGGGGACGGGAGACCCAGTACTTC
cdr3_aa: CATSTRTSGRGRETQYF

v_call: TRBV6-5
j_call: TRBJ1-5
clone_size: .
d_call: .
cdr3_nt: TGTGCCAGCAGCAACCTCCAGGGAAATCAGCCCCAGCATTTT
cdr3_aa: CASSNLQGNQPQHF

v_call: TRBV27
j_call: TRBJ1-2
clone_size: .
d_call: .
cdr3_nt: TGTGCCAGCAGTTTAACGGGCAGGTTAGAAGGCTACACCTTC
cdr3_aa: CASSLTGRLEGYTF

v_call: TRBV4-3
j_call: TRBJ1-3
clone_size: .
d_call: .
cdr3_nt: TGCGCCAGCAGCCAGGGGGGAACGAGCTCTGGAAACACCATATATTTT
cdr3_aa: CASSQGGTSSGNTIYF

v_call: TRBV27
j_call: TRBJ2-7
clone_size: .
d_call: TRBD1
cdr3_nt: TGTGCCAGCAGCCCAACCGGGACAGGGGCTTGGGGCGAGCAGTACTTC
cdr3_aa: CASSPTGTGAWGEQYF

v_call: TRBV14
j_call: TRBJ1-1
clone_size: .
d_call: .
cdr3_nt: TGTGCCAGCACCCCTTACGGGGGCACTGAAGCTTTCTTT
cdr3_aa: CASTPYGGTEAFF

v_call: TRBV19
j_call: TRBJ2-6
clone_size: once
d_call: .
cdr3_nt: TGTGCCAGTAGTATCCCCCTGGGTACCGGGGCCAACGTCCTGACTTTC
cdr3_aa: CASSIPLGTGANVLTF

v_call: TRBV9
j_call: TRBJ1-1
clone_size: .
d_call: .
cdr3_nt: TGTGCCAGCAGCGTAGGGTGGGGAGGGGACACTGAAGCTTTCTTT
cdr3_aa: CASSVGWGGDTEAFF

v_call: TRBV24-1
j_call: TRBJ2-5
clone_size: .
d_call: TRBD1
cdr3_nt: TGTGCCACCAGTGATGGACAGGGGGCTGTAGAGACCCAGTACTTC
cdr3_aa: CATSDGQGAVETQYF

v_call: TRBV9
j_call: TRBJ2-7
clone_size: few
d_call: TRBD1
cdr3_nt: TGTGCCAGCAGCGCTGAGGGACAGGGGGCTTACGAGCAGTACTTC
cdr3_aa: CASSAEGQGAYEQYF

v_call: TRBV7-6
j_call: TRBJ1-4
clone_size: once
d_call: .
cdr3_nt: TGTGCCAGCAGCCCCCGAGATAGTATTCAGGCCCGGCCCCAAACTAATGAAAAACTGTTTTTT
cdr3_aa: CASSPRDSIQARPQTNEKLFF

v_call: TRBV16
j_call: TRBJ2-2
clone_size: .
d_call: .
cdr3_nt: TGTGCCAGCAGCCAAACCAGGGCCGACACCGGGGAGCTGTTTTTT
cdr3_aa: CASSQTRADTGELFF

v_call: TRBV3-1/TRBV3-2
j_call: TRBJ2-7
clone_size: few
d_call: TRBD2
cdr3_nt: TGTGCCAGCAGCGGGTGGCGGGGGGCATACTACGAGCAGTACTTC
cdr3_aa: CASSGWRGAYYEQYF

v_call: TRBV6-2/TRBV6-3
j_call: TRBJ2-7
clone_size: .
d_call: TRBD2
cdr3_nt: TGTGCCAGCAGTTTAGCGGGAGTCCCCTACGAGCAGTACTTC
cdr3_aa: CASSLAGVPYEQYF

v_call: TRBV25-1
j_call: TRBJ2-1
clone_size: .
d_call: .
cdr3_nt: TGTGCCAGCAGTGATCTCGGGAATGAGCAGTTCTTC
cdr3_aa: CASSDLGNEQFF

v_call: TRBV9
j_call: TRBJ1-1
clone_size: .
d_call: .
cdr3_nt: TGTGCCAGCAGCGCCTACCCCACACTGGCTGAAGCTTTCTTT
cdr3_aa: CASSAYPTLAEAFF

v_call: TRBV27
j_call: TRBJ2-7
clone_size: few
d_call: TRBD1
cdr3_nt: TGTGCCAGCAGTCTACAGGGGGTATCCTACGAGCAGTACTTC
cdr3_aa: CASSLQGVSYEQYF

v_call: TRBV27
j_call: TRBJ1-6
clone_size: .
d_call: .
cdr3_nt: TGTGCCAGCAGTTTAAGAACAGGGAGCGGGAATTCACCCCTCCACTTT
cdr3_aa: CASSLRTGSGNSPLHF

v_call: TRBV27
j_call: TRBJ2-1
clone_size: once
d_call: TRBD1
cdr3_nt: TGTGCCAGCAAATTCCTCGGGACAGGGGTCAATGAGCAGTTCTTC
cdr3_aa: CASKFLGTGVNEQFF